The clone carrying this T cell receptor (beta chain) was picked up many times. Its matching antigen is unknown. V lost 3 bases to trimming and J lost 0 bases, with 5 bases between them. The CDR3 has 13 residues. The sample is drawn from a study of regulatory T cells in long-lasting Graves disease. The overall study: Persistent Graves' disease required over 5 years of antithyroid drugs and positive TSH receptor antibodies.

HTBI primers from iRepertoire and Arm-PCR of CDR3 regions yielded the TCR beta libraries. Via MiXCR, TCRdb re-called the multiplex PCR reads, giving one row per CDR3 protein. This table holds some 470,000 distinct CDR3 sequences, about a fifth found once. Indicated time point: persistent/refractory GD, antithyroid drugs over 5 years with positive TRAb. RNA isolated from PBMCs was used to make the TCR library. Broader study findings: Favored gene segments in persistent disease were TRBV28, TRBJ1-2 and TRBJ2-5. The persistent group shared about 2,600 public clonotypes, more than the approximately 970 shared by new patients. Sample size was small, which may have lowered accuracy.

This specimen was peripheral blood mononuclear cells (PBMCs), taken when the disease was refractory, from a patient treated with antithyroid drugs. The V call is TRBV12-3 or TRBV12-4, the J call TRBJ1-1; D unresolved. The TCR was taken from a female donor with Graves disease. CDR3 sequence: CASSFEVNTEAFF. CDR3 DNA: TGTGCCAGCAGTTTCGAAGTGAACACTGAAGCTTTCTTT.